One sample yielded the 7 T cell receptor beta chains listed below, sequenced in a study of Graves' ophthalmopathy and Graves' hyperthyroidism. Transcripts of RNA were the source for amplifying TCR beta CDR3 regions. HTBI primers were used in a first-round RT-PCR, which preceded a second-round multiplex PCR. TCRdb reprocessed the multiplex PCR reads with MiXCR, giving one entry per CDR3 protein. The data show some 350,000 distinct CDR3 sequences, about a sixth seen once. Sequencing input: peripheral blood. The receptors were sampled from an adult woman with stable Graves' hyperthyroidism.

In its sample, this clonotype was seen many times. V and J are TRBV24-1 and TRBJ2-7; TRBD1 matches at 9 bases. The trim removed 9 bases at V and 5 bases at J, leaving 7 bases unmatched. The CDR3 has 13 amino acids. Germline V gene sequence: CDR1 KGHDR, CDR2 SFDVKD. CDR3 sequence reads: CATGGDRDNEQYF. CDR3 coding DNA: TGTGCCACCGGGGGGGACAGGGACAACGAGCAGTACTTC.

The rearrangement links TRBV12-3 or TRBV12-4 to TRBJ1-1; possibly TRBD1 for D (6 bases). This CDR3 spans 16 amino acids. The germline V and J ends were trimmed by 2 bases and 0 bases, with 13 bases remaining between them. CDR3 sequence (DNA): TGTGCCAGCAGTTTAAGGGGGATTTGGATGAACACTGAAGCTTTCTTT. This gives the protein CASSLRGIWMNTEAFF.

CDR3 in DNA: TGTGCCAGCAGCTCAGGACACGAGAACACTGAAGCTTTCTTT. The encoded protein is CASSSGHENTEAFF. The J gene is TRBJ1-1, the V gene TRBV6-2 or TRBV6-3, with TRBD1 as a possible D gene (5 bases). CDR3 length: 14 residues. V lost 6 bases to trimming and J lost 1 base, with 12 bases between them. Looked up from germline, CDR1 is MNHEY and CDR2 is SVGEGT.

The chain combines TRBV28 with TRBJ2-7; 15 bases line up with TRBD2. The V segment lost 6 bases and the J segment 5 bases; nucleotides outside the gene matches: 5. The CDR3 is 15 amino acids. In germline, CDR1 is MDHEN, CDR2 SYDVKM. The CDR3 nucleotides read TGTGCCAGCAGCCGGACTAGCGGGAGGGAGGACGAGCAGTACTTC. This encodes CASSRTSGREDEQYF.

This clonotype came up once. The V and J genes are TRBV6-2 or TRBV6-3 and TRBJ2-7; 8 bases agree with TRBD1. After removal of 8 bases from V and 6 bases from J, the junction contained 15 bases not matched to a gene. The CDR3 runs 15 residues. CDR1 MNHEY and CDR2 SVGEGT come from the germline V gene. CDR3 loop: CASASGTGDVGEQYF. CDR3 in DNA: TGTGCCAGCGCCTCCGGGACAGGCGATGTCGGCGAGCAGTACTTC.

The chain is built from TRBV6-2 or TRBV6-3 and TRBJ2-5; 8 bases align to TRBD2. This CDR3 has 13 amino acids. J gave up 5 bases and V 6 bases, and 5 bases lay outside the gene matches. Germline V CDR1 and CDR2: MNHEY, SVGEGT. CDR3 DNA sequence: TGTGCCAGCAGCCACAGACTAGCGGAGACCCAGTACTTC. Translated, it gives CASSHRLAETQYF.

This clonotype showed up many times. V and J are TRBV30 and TRBJ2-7; 12 nucleotides line up with TRBD1. The CDR3 is 13 residues long. Losses at the gene ends were 6 bases for V and 5 bases for J; bases not matched to a gene: 5. The germline V gene has CDR1 GTSNPN and CDR2 SVGIG (reference sequence). The CDR3, as DNA: TGTGCCTGTTCCCGGGACAGGGGGCACGAGCAGTACTTC. This encodes CACSRDRGHEQYF.